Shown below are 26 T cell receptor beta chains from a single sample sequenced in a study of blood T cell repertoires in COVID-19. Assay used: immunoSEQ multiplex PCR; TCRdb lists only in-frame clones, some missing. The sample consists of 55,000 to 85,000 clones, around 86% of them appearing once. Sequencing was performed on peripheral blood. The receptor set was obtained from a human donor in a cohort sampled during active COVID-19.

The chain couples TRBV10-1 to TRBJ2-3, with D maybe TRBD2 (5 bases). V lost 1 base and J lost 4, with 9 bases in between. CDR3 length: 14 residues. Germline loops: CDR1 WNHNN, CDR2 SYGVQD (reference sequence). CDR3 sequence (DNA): TGCGCCAGCAGTGAGTGGGTCGGGGCAGATACGCAGTATTTT. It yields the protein CASSEWVGADTQYF.

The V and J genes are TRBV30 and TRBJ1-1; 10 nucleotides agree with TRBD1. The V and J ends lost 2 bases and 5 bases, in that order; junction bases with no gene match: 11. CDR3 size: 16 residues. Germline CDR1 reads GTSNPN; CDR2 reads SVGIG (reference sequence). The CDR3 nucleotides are TGTGCCTGGAGTATCCGGGACAGGGGCCGTGATACTGAAGCTTTCTTT. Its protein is CAWSIRDRGRDTEAFF.

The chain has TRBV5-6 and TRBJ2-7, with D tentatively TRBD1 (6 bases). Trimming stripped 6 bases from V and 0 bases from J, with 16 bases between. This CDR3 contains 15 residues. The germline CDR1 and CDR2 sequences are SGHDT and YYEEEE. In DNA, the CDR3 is TGTGCCAGCACCCGCCGAACACAGGGCTCCTACGAGCAGTACTTC. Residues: CASTRRTQGSYEQYF.

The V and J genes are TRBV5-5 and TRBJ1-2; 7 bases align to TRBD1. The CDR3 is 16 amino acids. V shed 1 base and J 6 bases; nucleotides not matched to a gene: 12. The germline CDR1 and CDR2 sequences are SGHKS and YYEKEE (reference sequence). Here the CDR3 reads CASSLRRQGATDGYTF. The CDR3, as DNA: TGTGCCAGCAGCTTGAGGCGACAGGGTGCTACGGATGGCTACACCTTC.

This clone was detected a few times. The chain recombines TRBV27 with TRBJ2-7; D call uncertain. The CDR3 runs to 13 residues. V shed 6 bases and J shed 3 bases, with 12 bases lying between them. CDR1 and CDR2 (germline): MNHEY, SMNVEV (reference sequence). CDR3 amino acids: CASRATVNYEQYF. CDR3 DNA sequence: TGTGCCAGCAGAGCAACAGTGAACTACGAGCAGTACTTC.

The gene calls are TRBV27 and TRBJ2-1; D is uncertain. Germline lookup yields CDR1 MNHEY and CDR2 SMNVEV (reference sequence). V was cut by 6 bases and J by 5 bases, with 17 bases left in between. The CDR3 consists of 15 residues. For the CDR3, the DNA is TGTGCCAGCAGCACGGGTAGGAAGCCTCACAATGAGCAGTTCTTC. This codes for CASSTGRKPHNEQFF.

The CDR3: CASKLEQIQETQYF. The CDR3 region has the DNA TGTGCCAGCAAATTGGAACAGATCCAAGAGACCCAGTACTTC. The rearrangement joins TRBV2 to TRBJ2-5; D not resolved. Germline V gene data show CDR1 as SNHLY and CDR2 as FYNNEI. The CDR3 totals 14 residues. The V gene lost 7 bases and the J gene lost 1 base, with 13 bases spanning the gap.

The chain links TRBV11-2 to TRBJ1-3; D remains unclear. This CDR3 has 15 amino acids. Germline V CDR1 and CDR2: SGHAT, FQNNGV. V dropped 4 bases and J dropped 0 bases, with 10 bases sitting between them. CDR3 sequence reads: CASSSRLISGNTIYF. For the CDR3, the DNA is TGTGCCAGCAGCTCCCGACTGATCTCTGGAAACACCATATATTTT.

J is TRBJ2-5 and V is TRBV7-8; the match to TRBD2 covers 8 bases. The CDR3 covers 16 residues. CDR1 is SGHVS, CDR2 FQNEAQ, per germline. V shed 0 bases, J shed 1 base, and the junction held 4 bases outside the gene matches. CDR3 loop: CASSLAAAGGQETQYF. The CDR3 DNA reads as TGTGCCAGCAGCTTAGCTGCGGCGGGGGGCCAAGAGACCCAGTACTTC.

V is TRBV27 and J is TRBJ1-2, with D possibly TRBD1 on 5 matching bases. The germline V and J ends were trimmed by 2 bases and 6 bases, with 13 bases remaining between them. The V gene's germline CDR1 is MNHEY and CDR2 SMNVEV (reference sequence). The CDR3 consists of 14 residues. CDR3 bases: TGTGCCAGCAGTTTACGCGGGGGAATCGATGGCTACACCTTC. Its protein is CASSLRGGIDGYTF.

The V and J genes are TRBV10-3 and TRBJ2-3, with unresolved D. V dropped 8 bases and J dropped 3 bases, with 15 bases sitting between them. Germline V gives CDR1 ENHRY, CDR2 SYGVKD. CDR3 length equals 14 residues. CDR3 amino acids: CAIRGAFSTDTQYF. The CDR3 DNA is TGTGCCATCCGCGGAGCATTTTCGACAGATACGCAGTATTTT.

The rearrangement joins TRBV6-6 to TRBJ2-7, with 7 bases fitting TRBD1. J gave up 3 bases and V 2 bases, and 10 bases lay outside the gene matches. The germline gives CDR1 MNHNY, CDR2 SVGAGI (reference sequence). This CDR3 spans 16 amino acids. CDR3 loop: CASSYQGQGVSYEQYF. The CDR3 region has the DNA TGTGCCAGCAGTTACCAGGGTCAGGGGGTTAGCTACGAGCAGTACTTC.

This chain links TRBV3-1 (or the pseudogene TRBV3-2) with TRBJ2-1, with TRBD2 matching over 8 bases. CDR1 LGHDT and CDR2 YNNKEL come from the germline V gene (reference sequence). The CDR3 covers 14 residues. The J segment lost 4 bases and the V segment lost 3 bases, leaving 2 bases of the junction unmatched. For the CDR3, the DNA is TGTGCCAGCAGCCATCGGGGGGGGTACAATGAGCAGTTCTTC. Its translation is CASSHRGGYNEQFF.

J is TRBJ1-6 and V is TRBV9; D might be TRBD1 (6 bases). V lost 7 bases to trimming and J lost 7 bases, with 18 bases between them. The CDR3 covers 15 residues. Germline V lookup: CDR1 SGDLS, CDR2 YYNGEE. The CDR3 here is CASPIWCGGNSPLHF. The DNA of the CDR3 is TGTGCCAGCCCAATCTGGTGCGGGGGCAATTCACCCCTCCACTTT.

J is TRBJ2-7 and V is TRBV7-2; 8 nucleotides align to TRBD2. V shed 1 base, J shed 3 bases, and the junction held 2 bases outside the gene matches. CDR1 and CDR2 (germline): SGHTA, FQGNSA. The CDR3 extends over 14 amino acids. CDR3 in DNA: TGTGCCAGCAGCTTAGGGCGGGGGGACTACGAGCAGTACTTC. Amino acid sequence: CASSLGRGDYEQYF. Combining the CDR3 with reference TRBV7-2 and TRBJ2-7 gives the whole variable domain GAGVSQSPSNKVTEKGKDVELRCDPISGHTALYWYRQSLGQGLEFLIYFQGNSAPDKSGLPSDRFSAERTGGSVSTLTIQRTQQEDSAVYLCASSLGRGDYEQYFGPGTRLTVT.

CDR3 sequence (DNA): TGTGCCATTGGACTAGCGGGGGCAGATACGCAGTATTTT. Translating gives CAIGLAGADTQYF. V gene TRBV24-1 combines with J gene TRBJ2-3; 13 bases line up with TRBD2. Germline trimming cut 11 bases from V and 4 bases from J; bases unmatched to any gene: 2. The CDR3 sequence is 13 residues long. Germline values: CDR1 KGHDR, CDR2 SFDVKD.

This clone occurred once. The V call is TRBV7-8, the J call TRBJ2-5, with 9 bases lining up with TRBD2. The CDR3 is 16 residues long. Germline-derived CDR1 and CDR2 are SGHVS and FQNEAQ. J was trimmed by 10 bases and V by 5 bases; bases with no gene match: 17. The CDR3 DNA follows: TGTGCCAGCAGCCCCCAAGGGGCCCTAGCGGGGTCTGGCCAGTACTTC. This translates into CASSPQGALAGSGQYF.

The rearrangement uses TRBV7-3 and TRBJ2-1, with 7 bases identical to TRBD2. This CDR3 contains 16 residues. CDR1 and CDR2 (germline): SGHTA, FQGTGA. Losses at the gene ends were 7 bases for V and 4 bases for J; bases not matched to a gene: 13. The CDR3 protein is CASTSQAGFTYNEQFF. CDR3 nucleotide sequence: TGTGCCAGCACTTCCCAAGCGGGGTTCACTTACAATGAGCAGTTCTTC.

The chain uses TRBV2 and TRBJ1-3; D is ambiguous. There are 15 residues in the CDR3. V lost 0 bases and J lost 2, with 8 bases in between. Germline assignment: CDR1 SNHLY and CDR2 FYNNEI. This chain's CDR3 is CASSEALTAGNTIYF. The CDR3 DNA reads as TGTGCCAGCAGTGAAGCGCTCACAGCTGGAAACACCATATATTTT. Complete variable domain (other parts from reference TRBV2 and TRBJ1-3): EPEVTQTPSHQVTQMGQEVILRCVPISNHLYFYWYRQILGQKVEFLVSFYNNEISEKSEIFDDQFSVERPDGSNFTLKIRSTKLEDSAMYFCASSEALTAGNTIYFGEGSWLTVV.

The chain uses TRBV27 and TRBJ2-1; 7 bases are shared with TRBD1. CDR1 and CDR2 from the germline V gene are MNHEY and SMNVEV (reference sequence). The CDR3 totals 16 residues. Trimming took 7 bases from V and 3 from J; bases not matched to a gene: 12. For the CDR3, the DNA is TGTGCCAGCAAGGGAAGGGGACAGACACGCTACAATGAGCAGTTCTTC. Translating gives CASKGRGQTRYNEQFF.

In nucleotides, the CDR3 is TGTGCCAGTAGTAAGGGACAGTCCCCCTACGAGCAGTACTTC. Protein sequence: CASSKGQSPYEQYF. V is TRBV19 and J is TRBJ2-7; TRBD1 matches at 7 bases. The CDR3 runs 14 residues. Germline loops: CDR1 LNHDA, CDR2 SQIVND (reference sequence). Trimming took 4 bases from V and 2 from J; bases not matched to a gene: 5.

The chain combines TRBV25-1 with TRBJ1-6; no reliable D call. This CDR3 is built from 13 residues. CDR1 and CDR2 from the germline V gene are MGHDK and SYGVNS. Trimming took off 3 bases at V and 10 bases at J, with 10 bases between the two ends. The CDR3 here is CASSERVGSPLHF. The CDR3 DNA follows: TGTGCCAGCAGTGAGAGGGTCGGGTCACCCCTCCACTTT.

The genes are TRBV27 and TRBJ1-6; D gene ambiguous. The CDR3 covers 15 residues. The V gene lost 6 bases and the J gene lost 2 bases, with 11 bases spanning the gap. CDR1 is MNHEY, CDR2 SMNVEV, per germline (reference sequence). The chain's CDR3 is CASRREEAYNSPLHF. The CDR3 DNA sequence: TGTGCCAGCAGGCGCGAGGAGGCCTATAATTCACCCCTCCACTTT.

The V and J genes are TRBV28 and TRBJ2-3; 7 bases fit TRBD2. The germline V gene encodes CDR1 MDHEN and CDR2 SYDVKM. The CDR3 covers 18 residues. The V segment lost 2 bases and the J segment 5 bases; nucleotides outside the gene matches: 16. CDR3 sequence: CASSLSPLKRDPIDTQYF. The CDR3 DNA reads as TGTGCCAGCAGTTTAAGCCCCCTAAAGCGGGATCCAATAGATACGCAGTATTTT.

The CDR3 sequence: CATRTRGTGSYNEQFF. DNA of the CDR3: TGTGCCACCAGAACCCGCGGGACAGGGTCCTACAATGAGCAGTTCTTC. The chain employs TRBV15 and TRBJ2-1; 9 nucleotides match TRBD1. Germline assignment: CDR1 LNHNV and CDR2 YYDKDF (reference sequence). J lost 1 base, V lost 6 bases, and 7 bases had no gene match. This CDR3 comprises 16 residues.

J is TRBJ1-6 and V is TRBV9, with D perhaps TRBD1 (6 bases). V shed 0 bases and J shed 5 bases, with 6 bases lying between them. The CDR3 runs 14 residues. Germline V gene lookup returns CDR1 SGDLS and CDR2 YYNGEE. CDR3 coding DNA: TGTGCCAGCAGCGTAGCAGGGGATAATTCACCCCTCCACTTT. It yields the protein CASSVAGDNSPLHF.